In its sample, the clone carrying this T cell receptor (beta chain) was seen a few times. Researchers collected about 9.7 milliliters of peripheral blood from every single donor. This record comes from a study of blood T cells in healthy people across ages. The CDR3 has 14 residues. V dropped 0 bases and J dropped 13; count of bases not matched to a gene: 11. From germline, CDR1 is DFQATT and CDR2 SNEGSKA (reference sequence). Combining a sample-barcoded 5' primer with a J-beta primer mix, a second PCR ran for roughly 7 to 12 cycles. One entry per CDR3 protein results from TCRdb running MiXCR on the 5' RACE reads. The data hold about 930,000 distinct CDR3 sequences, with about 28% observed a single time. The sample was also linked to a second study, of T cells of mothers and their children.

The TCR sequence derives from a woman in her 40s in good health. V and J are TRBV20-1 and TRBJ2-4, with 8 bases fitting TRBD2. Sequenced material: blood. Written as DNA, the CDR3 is TGCAGTGCTAGAGACGGCGGGGGGACGAATGAGCAGTACTTC. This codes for CSARDGGGTNEQYF.